The rows below give T cell receptor beta chains drawn from one sample of a study of T-cell reconstitution after alpha-beta-depleted transplantation in children. TCRdb analysed the PCR reads with MiXCR anew, one entry per CDR3 protein. The data show roughly 610,000 distinct CDR3 sequences, about 10% seen once. The specimen was PBMCs from the stem cell graft donor, collected from the stem cell graft. All receptors derive from a human donor who donated a stem cell graft to a child with acute myeloid leukemia. Each CDR3 is given with its conserved first and last residue. Each record gives: J gene, clone size, V gene, D gene, CDR3 DNA, CDR3 protein. The D gene is left open where the match is weak. Some rows have no size entry. The others give once, few or many, or a class for an expanded clone.

TRBJ2-3,.,TRBV20-1,.,TGCAGTGCTAGAGTCATAGACCTGAAAGTTCGGCGGGCAGATACGCAGTATTTT,CSARVIDLKVRRADTQYF
TRBJ2-5,many,TRBV10-3,.,TGTGCCATCAGCCAAGGTAGTGGGTCGCTCCAAGAGACCCAGTACTTC,CAISQGSGSLQETQYF
TRBJ2-7,.,TRBV7-9,TRBD2,TGTGCCAGCAGCACAGAAGCGGGAGGCCGGGTCGAGCAGTACTTC,CASSTEAGGRVEQYF
TRBJ2-1,many,TRBV12-3/TRBV12-4,.,TGTGCCAGCAGTTTACTACACGGCAATGAGCAGTTCTTC,CASSLLHGNEQFF
TRBJ1-2,few,TRBV29-1,.,TGCAGCGTTGGAGGTATAGTGGGCCCCTATGGCTACACCTTC,CSVGGIVGPYGYTF
TRBJ2-1,few,TRBV20-1,TRBD2,TGCAGTGCTAGAGATCCGGGACTAGCGCGGGAGCAGTTCTTC,CSARDPGLAREQFF
TRBJ2-7,.,TRBV9,TRBD2,TGTGCCAGCAGCGGGTCGGGACTAGCGGGAGTGTGGGAGCAGTACTTC,CASSGSGLAGVWEQYF
TRBJ2-7,.,TRBV11-1,.,TGTGCCAGCAGCCTGAAAGGCGGTTCGTCGGGATTCCCCGACCTTTACGAGCAGTACTTC,CASSLKGGSSGFPDLYEQYF
TRBJ1-4,many,TRBV6-1,.,TGTGCCAGCAGTGAAGTGGAGGGAACTGAAAAACTGTTTTTT,CASSEVEGTEKLFF
TRBJ2-1,.,TRBV7-2,TRBD2,TGTGCCAGCAGCAGAGGGACTAGCGGGAGCAGTGAGCAGTTCTTC,CASSRGTSGSSEQFF
TRBJ2-1,.,TRBV4-2,TRBD2,TGTGCCAGCAGCCCCACTCTAGCGGGAGGAGTCTACAATGAGCAGTTCTTC,CASSPTLAGGVYNEQFF
TRBJ2-7,many,TRBV29-1,.,TGCAGCGTTGAAGGGCGGGTAGCCTACGAGCAGTACTTC,CSVEGRVAYEQYF
TRBJ2-4,.,TRBV25-1,.,TGTGCCAGCAGTGCACCAAGCTCGACAGACATTCAGTACTTC,CASSAPSSTDIQYF
TRBJ2-2,few,TRBV24-1,.,TGTGCCACCACCCGAACAGGGAAAACCGGGGAGCTGTTTTTT,CATTRTGKTGELFF
TRBJ2-7,many,TRBV5-6,TRBD1,TGTGCCAGCAGCTCCGGGACAGGGCACTCCTACGAGCAGTACTTC,CASSSGTGHSYEQYF
TRBJ2-3,few,TRBV5-1,TRBD1,TGCGCCAGCAGCTCCAGACAGGGGCTGGATACGCAGTATTTT,CASSSRQGLDTQYF
TRBJ1-6,few,TRBV3-1,.,TGTGCCAGCAGCCAAGGGAATGTGGGGAGGAATTCACCCCTCCACTTT,CASSQGNVGRNSPLHF
TRBJ2-7,few,TRBV9,TRBD2,TGTGCCAGCAGCCCGAGCGGGAGGGTCTACGAGCAGTACTTC,CASSPSGRVYEQYF
TRBJ2-2,few,TRBV20-1,.,TGCAGTGCTAGGTTAGGTAGGGTTAACACCGGGGAGCTGTTTTTT,CSARLGRVNTGELFF
TRBJ2-1,.,TRBV20-1,TRBD2,TGCGGTTTGCAGAGAGTAGCGGGAGTAACCTACAATGAGCAGTTCTTC,CGLQRVAGVTYNEQFF
TRBJ1-4,.,TRBV20-1,TRBD1,TGCAGTGCTAGAGATACAGGGGGCGCAGGTGAAAAACTGTTTTTT,CSARDTGGAGEKLFF
TRBJ2-7,few,TRBV29-1,.,TGCAGCGTTGAAGAAGGGGGGCAGGAGCAGTACTTC,CSVEEGGQEQYF
TRBJ2-1,few,TRBV25-1,TRBD1,TGTGCCAGCGTCAGACAGGGTAGATATGAGCAGTTCTTC,CASVRQGRYEQFF
TRBJ2-3,few,TRBV6-1,.,TGTGCCAGCAGAGACGGGCAGGGCGGGCGTACGCAGTATTTT,CASRDGQGGRTQYF
TRBJ2-1,.,TRBV11-2,.,TGTGCCAGCAGCGCCGGCCATGAGCAGTTCTTC,CASSAGHEQFF
TRBJ1-2,few,TRBV27,TRBD1,TGTGCCAGCACCCCAGGGGGGGGAGCTTACTATGGCTACACCTTC,CASTPGGGAYYGYTF
TRBJ2-5,many,TRBV7-2,TRBD2,TGTGCCAGCAGCCCCCGGGGTAGCGGGAGGCAAGAGACCCAGTACTTC,CASSPRGSGRQETQYF
TRBJ1-6,many,TRBV28,TRBD1,TGTGCCAGTACAGGGGGACCCTATAATTCACCCCTCCACTTT,CASTGGPYNSPLHF
TRBJ1-3,few,TRBV12-3/TRBV12-4,.,TGTGCCAGCAATAGCTTCGGGGGGTGGACTGGAAACACCATATATTTT,CASNSFGGWTGNTIYF